The source of this TCR beta chain is a study of vaccination and CD4 T cells after COVID-19. Germline loops: CDR1 SEHNR, CDR2 FQNEAQ (reference sequence). V was pared by 8 bases and J by 7 bases, with 20 bases between. The CDR3 length is 15 residues. Cultured CD4+ T cell DNA underwent sequencing with the Oncomine TCR Beta short-read assay. TCRdb reprocessed the PCR reads with MiXCR, giving one entry per CDR3 protein. The table records 15,000 to 20,000 distinct CDR3 sequences, 43% of them present only once. On this clonotype: Its antigen is not identified.

This sample's treatment: 10-day PBMC culture with coronavirus spike peptide pools or control peptides (ViraFEST assay). The chain carries TRBV7-9 and TRBJ2-2; possible D gene TRBD2, 6 bases. This receptor was obtained from a human donor who had recovered from COVID-19. Sequences were derived from CD4+ T cells from blood, cultured in vitro, sampled after SARS-CoV-2 vaccination. The CDR3 nucleotides read TGTGCCAGCGCCTTGCCGCGACTAGGAGTCGGGGAGCTGTTTTTT. Its translation: CASALPRLGVGELFF.